The rows below give T cell receptor beta chains drawn from one sample of a study of preoperative IRX-2 immunotherapy in early breast cancer. Only in-frame clones appear in the TCRdb table, and some are missing; sequencing was by immunoSEQ multiplex PCR. The table has around 25,000 clones, approximately 84% seen once. The sequenced sample was lymph node tissue, obtained before IRX-2 immunotherapy. Receptors originate from a human donor with breast cancer. Each CDR3 is given with its conserved first and last residue. Each record gives: V gene, J gene, clone size, D gene, CDR3 protein, CDR3 DNA. A D gene is named only where the DNA matches it firmly. Clone sizes are given selectively: once, few, many, or a class where the clone is expanded.

V gene: TRBV11-3; J gene: TRBJ2-1; clone size: -; D gene: TRBD2; CDR3 protein: CASSLGLAGSNGEQFF; CDR3 DNA: TGTGCCAGCAGCTTAGGACTAGCGGGCTCCAACGGGGAGCAGTTCTTC
V gene: TRBV7-8; J gene: TRBJ1-5; clone size: -; D gene: -; CDR3 protein: CASSNGQYSNQPQHF; CDR3 DNA: TGTGCCAGCAGCAACGGACAGTATAGCAATCAGCCCCAGCATTTT
V gene: TRBV1; J gene: TRBJ2-7; clone size: -; D gene: -; CDR3 protein: CTSSQETGGPVEQYF; CDR3 DNA: TGCACCAGCAGCCAAGAGACGGGGGGGCCGGTCGAGCAGTACTTC
V gene: TRBV29-1; J gene: TRBJ2-3; clone size: -; D gene: -; CDR3 protein: CSGSWGYTDTQYF; CDR3 DNA: TGCAGCGGGTCCTGGGGTTACACAGATACGCAGTATTTT
V gene: TRBV4-1; J gene: TRBJ1-4; clone size: -; D gene: TRBD1; CDR3 protein: CASSQRTGNRNEKLFF; CDR3 DNA: TGCGCCAGCAGCCAAAGGACAGGGAATAGGAATGAAAAACTGTTTTTT
V gene: TRBV15; J gene: TRBJ2-7; clone size: -; D gene: TRBD1; CDR3 protein: CATSSETGFYEQYF; CDR3 DNA: TGTGCCACCAGCTCCGAGACAGGGTTCTACGAGCAGTACTTC
V gene: TRBV12-2; J gene: TRBJ1-1; clone size: -; D gene: -; CDR3 protein: CASKRGKVNTEAFF; CDR3 DNA: TGTGCCAGTAAAAGGGGAAAGGTGAACACTGAAGCTTTCTTT
V gene: TRBV6-8; J gene: TRBJ1-3; clone size: -; D gene: -; CDR3 protein: CASSQRRIRSGNTIYF; CDR3 DNA: TGTGCCAGCAGTCAACGCAGGATCCGCTCTGGAAACACCATATATTTT
V gene: TRBV23-1; J gene: TRBJ2-2; clone size: -; D gene: TRBD2; CDR3 protein: CASSPSGGVTGELFF; CDR3 DNA: TGCGCCAGCAGCCCGAGCGGGGGGGTGACCGGGGAGCTGTTTTTT
V gene: TRBV19; J gene: TRBJ1-2; clone size: -; D gene: TRBD1; CDR3 protein: CASSTDRDGVGYTF; CDR3 DNA: TGTGCCAGTAGTACGGACAGGGATGGGGTCGGCTACACCTTC
V gene: TRBV15; J gene: TRBJ1-4; clone size: -; D gene: TRBD1; CDR3 protein: CATSRKGRQGREKLFF; CDR3 DNA: TGTGCCACCAGCAGAAAGGGCCGACAGGGGCGTGAAAAACTGTTTTTT
V gene: TRBV11-3; J gene: TRBJ2-7; clone size: few; D gene: TRBD2; CDR3 protein: CASSEAGGMWYEQYF; CDR3 DNA: TGTGCCAGCAGCGAAGCGGGGGGGATGTGGTACGAGCAGTACTTC
V gene: TRBV19; J gene: TRBJ2-1; clone size: -; D gene: TRBD2; CDR3 protein: CASSMVNLAGRMSSYNEQFF; CDR3 DNA: TGTGCCAGTAGTATGGTTAACTTAGCGGGGAGAATGAGCTCCTACAATGAGCAGTTCTTC
V gene: TRBV6-8; J gene: TRBJ1-4; clone size: once; D gene: -; CDR3 protein: CASNPLVGDNEKLFF; CDR3 DNA: TGTGCCAGCAACCCCCTTGTCGGGGATAATGAAAAACTGTTTTTT
V gene: TRBV11-3; J gene: TRBJ1-5; clone size: few; D gene: -; CDR3 protein: CASSKGTHSNQPQHF; CDR3 DNA: TGTGCCAGCAGCAAAGGGACCCATAGCAATCAGCCCCAGCATTTT
V gene: TRBV28; J gene: TRBJ1-1; clone size: -; D gene: -; CDR3 protein: CASRLSRRTVMNTEAFF; CDR3 DNA: TGTGCCAGCAGGTTATCCCGCCGGACAGTCATGAACACTGAAGCTTTCTTT
V gene: TRBV6-8; J gene: TRBJ2-2; clone size: -; D gene: -; CDR3 protein: CATKKSSGNTGELFF; CDR3 DNA: TGTGCCACCAAGAAAAGTAGCGGGAACACCGGGGAGCTGTTTTTT
V gene: TRBV11-3; J gene: TRBJ1-5; clone size: -; D gene: TRBD1; CDR3 protein: CASRHGNRGTEPQHF; CDR3 DNA: TGTGCCAGCAGACATGGGAACAGGGGGACGGAGCCCCAGCATTTT
V gene: TRBV23-1; J gene: TRBJ1-4; clone size: once; D gene: TRBD1; CDR3 protein: CASSQPGQSGEKLFF; CDR3 DNA: TGCGCCAGCAGCCAGCCGGGACAGTCGGGAGAAAAACTGTTTTTT
V gene: TRBV6-8; J gene: TRBJ2-6; clone size: few; D gene: -; CDR3 protein: CASTWRGGAGANVLTF; CDR3 DNA: TGTGCCAGCACATGGAGGGGCGGCGCTGGGGCCAACGTCCTGACTTTC